A single sample is the source of the 10 T cell receptor beta chains below, sequenced in a study of blood T cell repertoires in COVID-19. TCRdb keeps only in-frame clones here, not all; method: immunoSEQ multiplex PCR. Of about 100,000 clones in the sample, more than 75% are singletons; the top ten hold roughly 13%. Sample: peripheral blood. Receptors were obtained from a human donor in a cohort sampled during active COVID-19.

The rearrangement links TRBV19 to TRBJ2-7, with D unclear. Trimming pared 3 bases from V and 2 bases from J, leaving 11 bases between. The CDR3 loop spans 14 amino acids. Germline CDR1 and CDR2: LNHDA and SQIVND (reference sequence). CDR3 DNA: TGTGCCAGTAGTATCCCACACAATCCCTACGAGCAGTACTTC. As protein: CASSIPHNPYEQYF.

The gene calls are TRBV7-9 and TRBJ2-7, with 7 bases identical to TRBD2. Per the germline V gene, CDR1 is SEHNR and CDR2 is FQNEAQ (reference sequence). The CDR3 extends over 16 amino acids. V dropped 3 bases and J dropped 6; count of bases not matched to a gene: 14. CDR3 DNA: TGTGCCAGCAGCTTCTTCGGACTAGGCTCTTCCCTCGAGCAGTACTTC. It yields the protein CASSFFGLGSSLEQYF.

This clone occurred once. V usage is TRBV10-3 and J usage is TRBJ1-5; 9 bases are shared with TRBD1. Germline V CDR1 and CDR2: ENHRY, SYGVKD. This CDR3 comprises 15 residues. Trimming took 6 bases from V and 7 from J; bases not matched to a gene: 10. The CDR3 loop reads CAISKDRGLGQPQHF. The CDR3 coding sequence is TGTGCCATCAGCAAGGACAGGGGTTTAGGGCAGCCCCAGCATTTT.

CDR3 in DNA: TGTGCCAGCAGCTTGGGGACAGGGGTCAATCAGCCCCAGCATTTT. This gives the protein CASSLGTGVNQPQHF. The chain links TRBV5-6 to TRBJ1-5, with 9 bases that match TRBD1. The J segment lost 3 bases and the V segment lost 0 bases, leaving 1 base of the junction unmatched. Per the germline V gene, CDR1 is SGHDT and CDR2 is YYEEEE. The CDR3 extends over 15 amino acids.

The rearrangement joins TRBV9 to TRBJ2-1; 9 nucleotides match TRBD2. CDR1 is SGDLS and CDR2 is YYNGEE in the germline V gene. After removal of 0 bases from V and 5 bases from J, the junction contained 9 bases not matched to a gene. The CDR3 length is 17 residues. CDR3 loop: CASSVDGAGGPHNEQFF. The CDR3 nucleotides read TGTGCCAGCAGCGTAGATGGTGCGGGAGGGCCGCACAATGAGCAGTTCTTC.

The V gene is TRBV25-1, the J gene TRBJ2-1; 8 bases agree with TRBD2. V dropped 4 bases and J dropped 6; count of bases not matched to a gene: 14. This CDR3 region has 17 residues. Germline V gene sequence: CDR1 MGHDK, CDR2 SYGVNS. The DNA of the CDR3 is TGTGCCAGCAGTGCCTCCCCGGGTGGCGGGGGGCTCAATGAGCAGTTCTTC. Amino acids: CASSASPGGGGLNEQFF.

The chain uses TRBV13 and TRBJ1-1; TRBD1 might be the D (5 bases). V was cut by 1 base and J by 7 bases, with 13 bases left in between. The CDR3 sequence is 14 residues long. In germline, CDR1 is PRHDT, CDR2 FYEKMQ (reference sequence). The CDR3 DNA reads as TGTGCCAGCAGCTTAGTCGGGACGGACTATGAAGCTTTCTTT. Translating it yields CASSLVGTDYEAFF.

The genes are TRBV11-2 and TRBJ1-1, with unresolved D. Germline V gene lookup returns CDR1 SGHAT and CDR2 FQNNGV. The ends were cut back, 5 bases at V and 1 base at J, with 8 bases in the middle. This CDR3 has 13 amino acids. CDR3 nucleotide sequence: TGTGCCAGCAGCCCACCCGGGAACACTGAAGCTTTCTTT. Translated: CASSPPGNTEAFF. The full variable domain, rest sourced from reference TRBV11-2 and TRBJ1-1, is EAGVAQSPRYKIIEKRQSVAFWCNPISGHATLYWYQQILGQGPKLLIQFQNNGVVDDSQLPKDRFSAERLKGVDSTLKIQPAKLEDSAVYLCASSPPGNTEAFFGQGTRLTVV.

This clone has just one count. The chain links TRBV3-1 (or the pseudogene TRBV3-2) to TRBJ2-3; TRBD2 aligns across 10 bases. Germline-derived CDR1 and CDR2 are LGHDT and YNNKEL (reference sequence). This CDR3 is built from 18 residues. The J segment lost 0 bases and the V segment lost 4 bases, leaving 10 bases of the junction unmatched. The CDR3 DNA reads TGTGCCAGCAGCCTAGGGACTAGCGTTTATGCTAGCACAGATACGCAGTATTTT. It codes for CASSLGTSVYASTDTQYF.

This clone is a singleton in its sample. The chain couples TRBV10-3 to TRBJ1-3; 9 nucleotides line up with TRBD1. Germline CDR1 reads ENHRY; CDR2 reads SYGVKD. V lost 3 bases and J lost 4; bases outside the gene matches: 10. The CDR3 loop spans 17 amino acids. CDR3 nucleotides: TGTGCCATCAGTGATTATTACAGGGGGCTGGCGGGAAACACCATATATTTT. This sequence encodes CAISDYYRGLAGNTIYF.